One and the same sample provided the 32 T cell receptor beta chains below, sequenced in a study of control samples from healthy donors and cancer patients. Assay used: immunoSEQ multiplex PCR; TCRdb lists only in-frame clones, some missing. The sample holds some 150,000 clones, around 90% seen once. Sequencing was done on a sample of blood. The receptors stem from a young man in good health.

The sample holds one count of this clone. The chain is built from TRBV7-2 and TRBJ2-4, with 10 bases that match TRBD2. The trim removed 5 bases at V and 9 bases at J, leaving 13 bases unmatched. Germline CDR1 and CDR2: SGHTA and FQGNSA. The length of the CDR3 is 16 residues. The CDR3 coding sequence is TGTGCCAGCAGCGCAACACTAGCGGGGCTAGGGGGCATTCAGTACTTC. Translation gives CASSATLAGLGGIQYF. The full variable domain, completed using reference TRBV7-2 and TRBJ2-4, is GAGVSQSPSNKVTEKGKDVELRCDPISGHTALYWYRQSLGQGLEFLIYFQGNSAPDKSGLPSDRFSAERTGGSVSTLTIQRTQQEDSAVYLCASSATLAGLGGIQYFGAGTRLSVL.

The genes are TRBV5-6 and TRBJ1-2; a possible D gene is TRBD1 (5 bases). The ends were cut back, 0 bases at V and 7 bases at J, with 13 bases in the middle. Germline CDR1 is SGHDT and CDR2 is YYEEEE. CDR3 length: 14 amino acids. The CDR3 DNA reads TGTGCCAGCAGCTTGGTCGCGGCGGGGGGTGGCTACACCTTC. Amino acid sequence: CASSLVAAGGGYTF.

The chain has TRBV4-2 and TRBJ1-4; no firm D call. The CDR3 is made up of 12 amino acids. Trimming pared 7 bases from V and 6 bases from J, leaving 9 bases between. CDR1 and CDR2 from the germline V gene are LGHNA and YNFKEQ. CDR3 in amino acids: CASMATDEKLFF. DNA of the CDR3: TGTGCCAGCATGGCCACAGATGAAAAACTGTTTTTT.

The chain is built from TRBV5-5 and TRBJ2-7; TRBD1 might be the D (6 bases). Germline CDR1 and CDR2: SGHKS and YYEKEE (reference sequence). The CDR3 contains 13 residues. The germline V and J ends were trimmed by 1 base and 9 bases, with 14 bases remaining between them. The CDR3: CASSLKGEGVQYF. The DNA for the CDR3 is TGTGCCAGCAGCTTGAAGGGGGAAGGGGTGCAGTACTTC.

Concerning this clone: Its ends do not fully match the called genes, so a read error is possible. Other nucleotide sequences from this sample produce the same CDR3. The rearrangement joins TRBV7-3 to TRBJ2-7; 10 nucleotides agree with TRBD2. Per the germline V gene, CDR1 is SGHTA and CDR2 is FQGTGA. CDR3 length equals 17 residues. This CDR3 reads CASSLGRTTSGPYEQYF. In DNA form, the CDR3 reads TGTGCCAGCAGCTTAGGTAGAACGACTAGCGGGCCCTACGAGCAATACTTC.

This clone was recorded a few times. The chain employs TRBV7-6 and TRBJ1-6, with D possibly TRBD1 on 6 matching bases. Per the germline V gene, CDR1 is SGHVS and CDR2 is FNYEAQ. V gave up 2 bases and J gave up 10 bases, with 24 bases separating them. The CDR3 consists of 18 residues. CDR3 nucleotide sequence: TGTGCCAGCAGCTTAACCCCACCGCTCAGGGGCTCGGGGTCACCCCTCCACTTT. It encodes CASSLTPPLRGSGSPLHF.

The V call is TRBV5-1, the J call TRBJ2-6; 9 nucleotides agree with TRBD2. The trim removed 4 bases at V and 0 bases at J, leaving 11 bases unmatched. Germline V gene sequence: CDR1 SGHRS, CDR2 YFSETQ. This CDR3 has 19 residues. CDR3: CASSTTIAGVSSGANVLTF. The DNA for the CDR3 is TGCGCCAGCAGCACAACCATAGCGGGGGTTTCCTCTGGGGCCAACGTCCTGACTTTC.

A few counts support this clone. This sequence joins TRBV10-1 and TRBJ1-1; 7 bases map to TRBD1. The germline CDR1 and CDR2 sequences are WNHNN and SYGVQD (reference sequence). V gave up 6 bases and J gave up 11 bases; unmatched junction bases: 15. The CDR3 consists of 14 residues. CDR3 region: CASSPQGTPRHAFF. The CDR3 bases are TGCGCCAGCAGCCCACAGGGGACCCCACGCCACGCTTTCTTT.

The count of this clone is one. This sequence joins TRBV15 and TRBJ2-1, with TRBD1 matching over 7 bases. J gave up 6 bases and V 4 bases, and 9 bases lay outside the gene matches. CDR3 size: 15 residues. CDR1 LNHNV and CDR2 YYDKDF come from the germline V gene (reference sequence). The CDR3 spells CATSTRTGTTNEQFF. The CDR3 bases are TGTGCCACCAGCACCCGGACAGGAACAACCAATGAGCAGTTCTTC.

This sequence joins TRBV28 and TRBJ1-5; D remains ambiguous. Germline V gene sequence: CDR1 MDHEN, CDR2 SYDVKM. This CDR3 has 15 residues. Between the trimmed V and J ends, which lost 5 bases and 4 bases, there was a span of 15 bases. CDR3 in amino acids: CASSEIGRVNQPQHF. The CDR3 nucleotides read TGTGCCAGCAGTGAAATTGGACGGGTTAATCAGCCCCAGCATTTT.

This clone was detected once. The rearrangement links TRBV12-5 to TRBJ1-1, with D unclear. The CDR3 length is 17 residues. Per the germline V gene, CDR1 is LGHNT and CDR2 is FRNRAP. Trimming took 3 bases from V and 0 from J, leaving 17 bases between them. CDR3 DNA sequence: TGTGCTAGTGGTTTTCGTAGCTTTTTATCGATGAACACTGAAGCTTTCTTT. It is translated as CASGFRSFLSMNTEAFF.

The V and J genes are TRBV6-4 and TRBJ2-6, with unresolved D. The CDR3 is made up of 13 amino acids. Germline CDR1 MRHNA, CDR2 SNTAGT. V lost 8 bases and J 0 bases, leaving 5 bases between the germline ends. The CDR3 DNA reads TGTGCCAGCTCCCTCTCTGGGGCCAACGTCCTGACTTTC. Amino acid sequence: CASSLSGANVLTF.

J is TRBJ2-2 and V is TRBV10-3; D remains unclear. Germline values: CDR1 ENHRY, CDR2 SYGVKD. The length of the CDR3 is 15 residues. V was shortened by 8 bases and J by 3 bases, with 16 bases between the two germline ends. CDR3: CAIGGQAEDTGELFF. The CDR3 bases are TGTGCCATCGGCGGCCAGGCCGAGGACACCGGGGAGCTGTTTTTT.

This chain links TRBV10-3 with TRBJ1-2, with a possible D match to TRBD1 (5 bases). This CDR3 comprises 15 residues. Trimming stripped 4 bases from V and 3 bases from J, with 15 bases between. Germline V gene lookup returns CDR1 ENHRY and CDR2 SYGVKD. The CDR3 DNA sequence: TGTGCCATCAGTGGAGGGGAACAGGTTGACTATGGCTACACCTTC. Its protein product is CAISGGEQVDYGYTF.

The rearrangement joins TRBV14 to TRBJ2-2, with 9 nucleotides matching TRBD2. J was trimmed by 5 bases and V by 2 bases; bases with no gene match: 6. The germline gives CDR1 SGHDN, CDR2 FVKESK. This CDR3 has 16 residues. CDR3 region: CASSQRRGGRTGELFF. DNA for the CDR3: TGTGCCAGCAGCCAACGGCGGGGGGGCCGGACCGGGGAGCTGTTTTTT. Complete variable domain (other parts from reference TRBV14 and TRBJ2-2): EAGVTQFPSHSVIEKGQTVTLRCDPISGHDNLYWYRRVMGKEIKFLLHFVKESKQDESGMPNNRFLAERTGGTYSTLKVQPAELEDSGVYFCASSQRRGGRTGELFFGEGSRLTVL.

The chain carries TRBV21-1 and TRBJ2-1. TRBV21-1 is described as a pseudogene. The CDR3 length is 16 residues. This CDR3 is CASSKGGAGAYNEQFF. For the CDR3, the DNA is TGTGCCAGCAGCAAAGGGGGGGCAGGAGCCTACAATGAGCAGTTCTTC.

The CDR3 nucleotides are TGTGCCAGTAGTATTGGACAGGGGGCGGGCGAGCAGTACTTC. It specifies CASSIGQGAGEQYF. V usage is TRBV19 and J usage is TRBJ2-7, with TRBD1 identical over 11 bases. CDR3 size: 14 residues. Germline CDR1 LNHDA, CDR2 SQIVND (reference sequence). V gave up 3 bases and J gave up 6 bases; unmatched junction bases: 4.

V usage is TRBV6-5 and J usage is TRBJ2-1; weak D call: TRBD1 (6 bases). Germline V gene sequence: CDR1 MNHEY, CDR2 SVGAGI. Trimming stripped 7 bases from V and 0 bases from J, with 13 bases between. This CDR3 contains 15 residues. The CDR3 DNA sequence: TGTGCCAGCAACCCGGGACACCTCTCCTACAATGAGCAGTTCTTC. It translates to CASNPGHLSYNEQFF.

The V gene is TRBV2, the J gene TRBJ1-4; D is unclear. Trimming took 7 bases from V and 10 from J, leaving 10 bases between them. In germline, CDR1 is SNHLY, CDR2 FYNNEI. The CDR3 runs to 11 residues. The CDR3 region has the DNA TGTGCCAGCACCCGAGATGGAAAACTGTTTTTT. Protein sequence: CASTRDGKLFF. Full variable domain (rest looked up from reference TRBV2 and TRBJ1-4): EPEVTQTPSHQVTQMGQEVILRCVPISNHLYFYWYRQILGQKVEFLVSFYNNEISEKSEIFDDQFSVERPDGSNFTLKIRSTKLEDSAMYFCASTRDGKLFFGSGTQLSVL.

The rearrangement joins TRBV4-1 to TRBJ1-2, with D tentatively TRBD1 (6 bases). The length of the CDR3 is 17 residues. Trimming took off 0 bases at V and 4 bases at J, with 18 bases between the two ends. Germline V gives CDR1 MGHRA, CDR2 YSYEKL. The CDR3 here is CASSQEALRGGSYGYTF. The DNA of the CDR3 is TGCGCCAGCAGCCAAGAGGCCTTGAGAGGGGGTAGCTATGGCTACACCTTC.

This chain connects TRBV29-1 to TRBJ2-2; D may be TRBD1 or TRBD2 (6 bases each). V lost 4 bases to trimming and J lost 0 bases, with 9 bases between them. This CDR3 is built from 14 residues. Germline V gene sequence: CDR1 SQVTM, CDR2 ANQGSEA. The CDR3 region has the DNA TGCAGCGTTGGAGGGGGGACGAACACCGGGGAGCTGTTTTTT. Translation gives CSVGGGTNTGELFF.

This chain links TRBV5-1 with TRBJ2-2; TRBD2 aligns across 11 bases. The germline CDR1 and CDR2 sequences are SGHRS and YFSETQ. The CDR3 has 17 residues. J lost 5 bases, V lost 3 bases, and 9 bases had no gene match. CDR3 coding DNA: TGCGCCAGCAGCTGGGGACTAGCGGTAACTGAAACCGGGGAGCTGTTTTTT. This codes for CASSWGLAVTETGELFF.

V usage is TRBV2 and J usage is TRBJ2-5, with TRBD2 identical over 12 bases. Germline trimming cut 8 bases from V and 3 bases from J; bases unmatched to any gene: 10. This CDR3 is 16 amino acids long. The germline gives CDR1 SNHLY, CDR2 FYNNEI. The CDR3 here is CASGVRLAGVEETQYF. CDR3 coding DNA: TGTGCCAGCGGGGTCCGACTAGCGGGGGTTGAAGAGACCCAGTACTTC.

The chain has TRBV4-1 and TRBJ1-1, with D possibly being TRBD1 (5 bases). CDR1 MGHRA and CDR2 YSYEKL come from the germline V gene. The V end was cut by 0 bases, the J end by 6 bases, with 17 bases between. The CDR3 is 16 amino acids. The CDR3 protein is CASSQDGTGILPEAFF. Here the CDR3 DNA reads TGCGCCAGCAGCCAAGACGGGACTGGTATATTACCTGAAGCTTTCTTT.

This sequence joins TRBV5-1 and TRBJ2-3; a weak D match, TRBD1 (5 bases). The germline CDR1 and CDR2 sequences are SGHRS and YFSETQ. V shed 4 bases and J shed 5 bases, with 5 bases lying between them. The CDR3 length is 11 residues. The CDR3 spells CASSTGDTQYF. In DNA form, the CDR3 reads TGCGCCAGCAGCACAGGAGATACGCAGTATTTT.

The CDR3 region has the DNA TGTGCCAGCAGACCGGGGCACAATTCACCCCTCCACTTT. Translation gives CASRPGHNSPLHF. This chain joins TRBV12-3 or TRBV12-4 and TRBJ1-6; D might be TRBD1 (5 bases). The CDR3 contains 13 residues. V was trimmed by 6 bases and J by 7 bases, leaving 10 bases between them.

The J gene is TRBJ1-3, the V gene TRBV6-5, with D unresolved. Looked up from germline, CDR1 is MNHEY and CDR2 is SVGAGI. This CDR3 has 14 residues. The V gene lost 8 bases and the J gene lost 0 bases, with 11 bases spanning the gap. The CDR3 nucleotides are TGTGCCAGCCTGGACGGCCTCTCTGGAAACACCATATATTTT. Protein: CASLDGLSGNTIYF.

V is TRBV28 and J is TRBJ1-5; TRBD1 aligns across 8 bases. Trimming cost V 3 bases and J 5 bases; bases outside gene matches: 9. The germline gives CDR1 MDHEN, CDR2 SYDVKM. This CDR3 comprises 16 residues. This chain's CDR3 is CASSFIGQGYHQPQHF. As DNA, the CDR3 is TGTGCCAGCAGTTTCATCGGACAGGGCTATCATCAGCCCCAGCATTTT.

The rearrangement joins TRBV12-3 or TRBV12-4 to TRBJ2-7, with D possibly matching TRBD1 (5 bases). CDR3 length: 13 amino acids. Trimming took 5 bases from V and 3 from J, leaving 11 bases between them. The CDR3 reads CASSSAGIYEQYF. The CDR3 nucleotides read TGTGCCAGCAGTAGTGCAGGGATCTACGAGCAGTACTTC.

This chain joins TRBV7-9 and TRBJ2-7; TRBD2 is a possible D gene (5 bases). This CDR3 spans 15 amino acids. Between the trimmed V and J ends, which lost 5 bases and 0 bases, there was a span of 14 bases. Per the germline V gene, CDR1 is SEHNR and CDR2 is FQNEAQ (reference sequence). The chain's CDR3 is CASSNLEETSYEQYF. Here the CDR3 DNA reads TGTGCCAGCAGCAATTTGGAGGAAACCTCCTACGAGCAGTACTTC.

The chain couples TRBV5-1 to TRBJ1-1; D not certain. The CDR3 loop spans 14 amino acids. Germline CDR1 and CDR2: SGHRS and YFSETQ. Trimming removed 4 bases at V and 0 bases at J, with 10 bases between. For the CDR3, the DNA is TGCGCCAGCAGCGCCGATACAGTGAACACTGAAGCTTTCTTT. As protein: CASSADTVNTEAFF.

The chain joins TRBV28 to TRBJ1-6; TRBD1 agrees at 8 bases. The V gene's germline CDR1 is MDHEN and CDR2 SYDVKM. V shed 7 bases, J shed 8 bases, and the junction held 4 bases outside the gene matches. The CDR3 has 13 amino acids. The CDR3 DNA follows: TGTGCCAGCAACGGACAGGGATATTCACCCCTCCACTTT. Residues: CASNGQGYSPLHF.